The 5 T cell receptor beta chains below come from one sample, sequenced in a study of T cell changes during pregnancy in multiple sclerosis. The repertoire was sequenced with immunoSEQ multiplex PCR; TCRdb's copy has only in-frame clones and lacks some. The sample yields tens of thousands of clones, 80% to 95% seen once. Here the sequenced sample was peripheral blood, taken in the first trimester of pregnancy. Source of these receptors: a female donor with multiple sclerosis, enrolled in a pregnancy study.

The chain joins TRBV15 to TRBJ1-1, with D possibly matching TRBD1 (6 bases). CDR3 length equals 14 residues. CDR1 and CDR2 (germline): LNHNV, YYDKDF (reference sequence). With 4 bases removed from V and 1 base from J, the gap between germline ends came to 10 bases. CDR3 nucleotides: TGTGCCACCAGCACTCTACAGGGGAACACTGAAGCTTTCTTT. This sequence encodes CATSTLQGNTEAFF.

This sequence joins TRBV6-5 and TRBJ1-1; D is ambiguous. Per the germline V gene, CDR1 is MNHEY and CDR2 is SVGAGI. The V end was cut by 2 bases, the J end by 0 bases, with 10 bases between. The CDR3 is 15 amino acids. The CDR3 coding sequence is TGTGCCAGCAGTTACAACAGAGACATGAACACTGAAGCTTTCTTT. Protein sequence: CASSYNRDMNTEAFF.

This clone was observed once. The CDR3 nucleotides read TGTGCCAGCAGTTGGGGCGACTCTGGAAACACCATATATTTT. Translation gives CASSWGDSGNTIYF. The chain combines TRBV6-5 with TRBJ1-3; weak D call: TRBD1 (5 bases). Germline V gene lookup returns CDR1 MNHEY and CDR2 SVGAGI. This CDR3 comprises 14 residues. V dropped 4 bases and J dropped 0 bases, with 7 bases sitting between them.

The chain employs TRBV7-9 and TRBJ2-2; D is unresolved. Germline lookup yields CDR1 SEHNR and CDR2 FQNEAQ (reference sequence). The CDR3 has 12 amino acids. The V end was cut by 3 bases, the J end by 6 bases, with 5 bases between. In DNA form, the CDR3 reads TGTGCCAGCAGCTTTTCTGCCGGGGAGCTGTTTTTT. Protein: CASSFSAGELFF.

V and J are TRBV9 and TRBJ1-6, with TRBD1 as a possible D gene (5 bases). From germline, CDR1 is SGDLS and CDR2 YYNGEE. Trimming cost V 3 bases and J 5 bases, with 12 bases left between them. CDR3 size: 15 residues. The CDR3 DNA reads TGTGCCAGCAGCGCACTGACAGCGAATAATTCACCCCTCCACTTT. Translated: CASSALTANNSPLHF.